A single sample is the source of the 13 T cell receptor beta chains below, sequenced in a study of cytomegalovirus exposure and HLA in healthy donors. Here immunoSEQ multiplex PCR was the method, and the copy in TCRdb shows in-frame clones only, minus some. The data hold almost 75,000 clones, with approximately 80% observed a single time. The sequenced material came from PBMCs. The receptors come from a young man in good health and CMV-seronegative.

A few counts support this clone. V gene TRBV19 combines with J gene TRBJ1-1; D not certain. This CDR3 has 13 amino acids. Germline V gives CDR1 LNHDA, CDR2 SQIVND (reference sequence). Deletions cut 3 bases from V and 3 bases from J, with 8 bases between. CDR3 residues: CASSISIHTEAFF. The CDR3 coding sequence is TGTGCCAGTAGTATCTCTATCCACACTGAAGCTTTCTTT.

J is TRBJ1-5 and V is TRBV11-2; TRBD1 might be the D (6 bases). Trimming cost V 0 bases and J 7 bases, with 7 bases left between them. The germline CDR1 and CDR2 sequences are SGHAT and FQNNGV. The CDR3 runs 13 residues. CDR3 nucleotides: TGTGCCAGCAGCTTAGAGACAGGCCAGCCCCAGCATTTT. Residues: CASSLETGQPQHF.

The chain joins TRBV28 to TRBJ2-7; 9 bases are a match to TRBD2. The CDR3 is 13 residues long. Germline lookup yields CDR1 MDHEN and CDR2 SYDVKM. The J segment lost 7 bases and the V segment lost 3 bases, leaving 4 bases of the junction unmatched. The CDR3 spells CASSFLAGEEQYF. CDR3 bases: TGTGCCAGCAGTTTTTTAGCGGGGGAGGAGCAGTACTTC.

The rearrangement joins TRBV2 to TRBJ1-4; D is uncertain. Germline loops: CDR1 SNHLY, CDR2 FYNNEI. There are 11 residues in the CDR3. The ends were cut back, 6 bases at V and 8 bases at J, with 7 bases in the middle. CDR3 bases: TGTGCCAGCAGCCAGTCGGAAAAACTGTTTTTT. As protein: CASSQSEKLFF.

The genes are TRBV5-1 and TRBJ2-5; the match to TRBD1 covers 11 bases. V shed 4 bases and J 5 bases; nucleotides not matched to a gene: 4. CDR3 length: 14 amino acids. Germline V gene sequence: CDR1 SGHRS, CDR2 YFSETQ. CDR3 in DNA: TGCGCCAGCAGCCAGGACAGGGGGCTGGAGACCCAGTACTTC. Translating it yields CASSQDRGLETQYF.

The chain recombines TRBV23-1 with TRBJ2-7; TRBD1 is a possible D gene (5 bases). TRBV23-1 is an ORF, and what it does is uncertain. The V end lost 7 bases, the J end lost 5 bases, and 21 bases lay between the germline ends. The CDR3 is 15 amino acids. The CDR3 DNA reads TGCGCCAGCACAATACTCCGGCAGGGTCTTAACGAGCAGTACTTC. It codes for CASTILRQGLNEQYF.

This chain links TRBV18 with TRBJ1-2; TRBD1 aligns across 8 bases. Trimming at V came to 2 bases and at J to 5 bases, leaving 7 bases not matched to a gene. CDR1 is KGHSH, CDR2 LQKENI, per germline. This CDR3 has 15 amino acids. The CDR3 sequence is CASSPGQGSEYGYTF. The CDR3 DNA follows: TGTGCCAGCTCACCAGGACAGGGTTCCGAATATGGCTACACCTTC. Filled out from reference TRBV18 and TRBJ1-2, the complete variable domain reads NAGVMQNPRHLVRRRGQEARLRCSPMKGHSHVYWYRQLPEEGLKFMVYLQKENIIDESGMPKERFSAEFPKEGPSILRIQQVVRGDSAAYFCASSPGQGSEYGYTFGSGTRLTVV.

The chain joins TRBV19 to TRBJ1-5, with D perhaps TRBD1 (6 bases). The germline V gene encodes CDR1 LNHDA and CDR2 SQIVND (reference sequence). The CDR3 loop spans 15 amino acids. The CDR3 DNA sequence: TGTGCGACCGCTTACACCGGGACAAGCAATCAGCCCCAGCATTTT. Translated, it gives CATAYTGTSNQPQHF.

The CDR3 DNA follows: TGTGCCAGCAGCCTCCCAGGGTTGTCTTCAGGCACCGGGGAGCTGTTTTTT. Its protein product is CASSLPGLSSGTGELFF. This chain links TRBV9 with TRBJ2-2; D may be TRBD1 (5 bases). The CDR3 sequence is 17 residues long. The V gene lost 4 bases and the J gene lost 4 bases, with 20 bases spanning the gap. Germline CDR1 reads SGDLS; CDR2 reads YYNGEE.

The V call is TRBV6-4, the J call TRBJ2-1; the match to TRBD2 covers 9 bases. The V gene end was trimmed by 2 bases and the J gene end by 4 bases; junction bases not matched to a gene: 3. This CDR3 has 15 amino acids. From germline, CDR1 is MRHNA and CDR2 SNTAGT. CDR3: CASSDAAGGYNEQFF. The CDR3 nucleotides are TGTGCCAGCAGTGACGCAGCGGGGGGATACAATGAGCAGTTCTTC.

CDR3 region: CASSFSFGQPQHF. As DNA, the CDR3 is TGTGCCAGCAGTTTTTCCTTTGGCCAGCCCCAGCATTTT. The chain carries TRBV27 and TRBJ1-5; D gene uncertain. Trimming pared 3 bases from V and 7 bases from J, leaving 10 bases between. The CDR3 runs 13 residues. Germline lookup yields CDR1 MNHEY and CDR2 SMNVEV (reference sequence).

This chain connects TRBV5-6 to TRBJ2-2, with 10 positions matching TRBD1. The trim removed 1 base at V and 3 bases at J, leaving 6 bases unmatched. Germline values: CDR1 SGHDT, CDR2 YYEEEE. The CDR3 is 17 amino acids. DNA for the CDR3: TGTGCCAGCAGCTTGCGAATAGGACAGGGGGACACCGGGGAGCTGTTTTTT. Its translation: CASSLRIGQGDTGELFF.

This sequence joins TRBV10-3 and TRBJ2-7; 10 bases are shared with TRBD2. J lost 4 bases, V lost 0 bases, and 3 bases had no gene match. This CDR3 is built from 15 residues. Germline assignment: CDR1 ENHRY and CDR2 SYGVKD. The CDR3 loop reads CAISESTSGAYEQYF. DNA for the CDR3: TGTGCCATCAGTGAGTCAACTAGCGGGGCGTACGAGCAGTACTTC.